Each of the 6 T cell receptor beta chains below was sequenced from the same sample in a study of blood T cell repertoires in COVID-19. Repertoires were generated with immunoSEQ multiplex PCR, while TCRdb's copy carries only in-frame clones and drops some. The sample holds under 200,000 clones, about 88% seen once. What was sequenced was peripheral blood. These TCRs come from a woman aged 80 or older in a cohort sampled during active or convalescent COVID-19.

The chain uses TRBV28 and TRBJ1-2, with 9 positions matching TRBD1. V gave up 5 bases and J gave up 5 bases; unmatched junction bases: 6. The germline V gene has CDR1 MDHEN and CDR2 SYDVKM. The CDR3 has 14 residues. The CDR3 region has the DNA TGTGCCAGCAGTCCGGGACAGGGTCATTATGGCTACACCTTC. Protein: CASSPGQGHYGYTF.

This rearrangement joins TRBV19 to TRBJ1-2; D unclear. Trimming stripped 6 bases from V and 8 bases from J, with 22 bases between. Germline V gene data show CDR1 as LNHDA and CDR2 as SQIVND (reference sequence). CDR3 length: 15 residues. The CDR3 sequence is CASSPGHSGRSGYTF. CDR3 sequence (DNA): TGTGCCAGTAGCCCCGGTCATTCGGGTCGGAGCGGCTACACCTTC.

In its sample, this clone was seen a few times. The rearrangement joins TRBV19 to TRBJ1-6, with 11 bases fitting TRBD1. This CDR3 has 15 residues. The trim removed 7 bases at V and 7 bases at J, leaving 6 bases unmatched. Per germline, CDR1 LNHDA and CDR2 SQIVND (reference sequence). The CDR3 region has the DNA TGTGCCAGTAACCTCGGGACAGGGGGAAATTCACCCCTCCACTTT. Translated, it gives CASNLGTGGNSPLHF.

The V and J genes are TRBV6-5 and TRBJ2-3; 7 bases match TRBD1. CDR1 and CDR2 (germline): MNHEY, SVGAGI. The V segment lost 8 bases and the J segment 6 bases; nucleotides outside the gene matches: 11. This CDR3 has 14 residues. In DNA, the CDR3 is TGTGCCAGCGGAGAGACAGGGCAACGGGATACGCAGTATTTT. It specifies CASGETGQRDTQYF.

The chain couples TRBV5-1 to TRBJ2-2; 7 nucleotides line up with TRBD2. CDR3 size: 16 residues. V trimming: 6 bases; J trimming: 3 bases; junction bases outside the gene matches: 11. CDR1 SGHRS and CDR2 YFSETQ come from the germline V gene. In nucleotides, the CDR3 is TGCGCCAGCACCATCCTCCCTCTAGCGGACACCGGGGAGCTGTTTTTT. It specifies CASTILPLADTGELFF.

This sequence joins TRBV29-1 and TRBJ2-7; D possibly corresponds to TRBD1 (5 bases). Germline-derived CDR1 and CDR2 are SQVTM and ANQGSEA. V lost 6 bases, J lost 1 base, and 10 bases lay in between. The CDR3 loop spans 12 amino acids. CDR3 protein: CSVRDSSYEQYV. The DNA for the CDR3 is TGCAGCGTGAGAGACAGTTCCTACGAGCAGTACGTC.